This T cell receptor (beta chain) is from a study of beta chain features in type 1 diabetes. Study context: Cell yields, age and gender were similar between patients and healthy donors.

Losses at the gene ends were 2 bases for V and 10 bases for J; bases not matched to a gene: 6. Germline V CDR1 and CDR2: KGHSH, LQKENI. The length of the CDR3 is 13 residues. Study-wide findings and caveats: VDJ junctions sequenced from type 1 diabetes patients showed fewer insertions and more deletions.

Donors underwent one heparinised blood draw, about 120 mL on average. Based on CD45RO/CCR7/CD25/CD127/CD95/CD27, CD4+ regulatory, stem cell-like memory, naive and central memory cells were sorted. All of the isolated RNA was reverse transcribed, so expressed TCRB transcripts were sequenced. Using immunoSEQ multiplex PCR, the repertoire was profiled, and TCRdb retains in-frame clones only, with some absent. In the table there are 250,000 or so clones, around a quarter of which are singletons. This clone was seen repeatedly, ten times or more. Antigen specificity is unknown. This sequence joins TRBV18 and TRBJ1-1, with 8 positions matching TRBD1. Material: central memory CD4+ T cells from blood. The sequence derives from a man younger than 45 in good health. CDR3 amino acids: CASSPGDRQGAFF. CDR3 DNA: TGTGCCAGCTCACCAGGGGACAGGCAAGGAGCTTTCTTT.